Presented here are 17 T cell receptor beta chains from one specimen sequenced in a study of T-cell reconstitution after alpha-beta-depleted transplantation in children. For TCRbeta, the library was prepared with unique molecular identifiers. A single record per CDR3 protein comes from TCRdb applying MiXCR to the PCR reads. The sample holds about 610,000 distinct CDR3 sequences, more than 9% seen once. The sample in question was PBMCs from the stem cell graft donor, obtained from the stem cell graft. These receptors came from a human donor who donated a stem cell graft to a child with acute myeloid leukemia.

This clonotype was recorded many times. The chain has TRBV7-2 and TRBJ1-1; no firm D call. The CDR3 has 15 residues. Trimming cost V 2 bases and J 0 bases, with 10 bases left between them. The germline V gene has CDR1 SGHTA and CDR2 FQGNSA. The CDR3 DNA is TGTGCCAGCAGCTTAATCGCAGTAATGAACACTGAAGCTTTCTTT. Amino acid sequence: CASSLIAVMNTEAFF.

This clonotype was counted only a few times. The rearrangement links TRBV6-1 to TRBJ2-4; D possibly uses TRBD1 or TRBD2 (5 bases each). Germline V gene sequence: CDR1 MNHNS, CDR2 SASEGT. V was pared by 5 bases and J by 3 bases, with 17 bases between. This CDR3 region has 16 residues. CDR3 nucleotides: TGTGCCAGCAGTCCTGCCCCAGGGAGTGACAAAAACATTCAGTACTTC. Residues: CASSPAPGSDKNIQYF.

This clonotype was detected only a few times. CDR3 in DNA: TGCAGTGCTAGAGACGCTCCAGGGGATCATGAGCAGTTCTTC. This gives the protein CSARDAPGDHEQFF. This chain links TRBV20-1 with TRBJ2-1; tentative D call: TRBD1 (6 bases). Per germline, CDR1 DFQATT and CDR2 SNEGSKA (reference sequence). Trimming removed 0 bases from V and 8 bases from J, with 14 bases in between. The CDR3 has 14 residues.

This clonotype was counted a few times. For the CDR3, the DNA is TGTGCCAGCTCACCAAGTCACTTAAAGTTCTTC. It translates to CASSPSHLKFF. The chain employs TRBV18 and TRBJ2-1; D is ambiguous. Trimming pared 2 bases from V and 14 bases from J, leaving 10 bases between. This CDR3 is 11 amino acids long. Germline lookup yields CDR1 KGHSH and CDR2 LQKENI.

This clonotype turned up a few times. The gene calls are TRBV20-1 and TRBJ2-1; TRBD2 agrees at 11 bases. This CDR3 is 13 amino acids long. Germline V lookup: CDR1 DFQATT, CDR2 SNEGSKA (reference sequence). The CDR3 DNA sequence: TGCAGCGGGATGCTAGCGGGAGGAAATGAGCAGTTCTTC. Encoded protein: CSGMLAGGNEQFF.

This clonotype appeared many times. This sequence joins TRBV5-1 and TRBJ1-4, with TRBD1 as a possible D gene (5 bases). The V and J ends lost 4 bases and 4 bases respectively, with 14 bases between them. The CDR3 is 15 residues long. CDR1 is SGHRS and CDR2 is YFSETQ in the germline V gene. In nucleotides, the CDR3 is TGCGCCAGCAGCCCACTGGGACGGCTTAATGAAAAACTGTTTTTT. Amino acid sequence: CASSPLGRLNEKLFF.

About this clonotype: The junction departs from the called germline gene at one end, perhaps through a read error. This chain links TRBV29-1 with TRBJ2-7, with 8 bases matching TRBD1. This CDR3 has 11 residues. The germline V gene encodes CDR1 SQVTM and CDR2 ANQGSEA. CDR3 nucleotides: TGCAGCGTAGAAGGACAGGGAGAGCAGTACTTC. Residues: CSVEGQGEQYF.

Regarding this clonotype: An end of the junction does not agree with germline; a read error may underlie this. V usage is TRBV7-9 and J usage is TRBJ2-1; perhaps TRBD2 as D (9 bases). CDR3 length: 21 amino acids. Germline-derived CDR1 and CDR2 are SEHNR and FQNEAQ (reference sequence). The CDR3 DNA sequence: TGTGCCAGCGGCTTGGTTCTACGGGACAGGTCTAATAGCGGGAGAGGCAATGAGCAGTTCTTC. It yields the protein CASGLVLRDRSNSGRGNEQFF.

This clonotype was detected a few times. The chain uses TRBV6-2 or TRBV6-3 and TRBJ1-1; D perhaps matches TRBD1 (5 bases). V was cut by 6 bases and J by 0 bases, with 11 bases left in between. The germline V gene encodes CDR1 MNHEY and CDR2 SVGEGT. The CDR3 totals 14 residues. The CDR3 bases are TGTGCCAGCAGCCCGACCAGGGTGAACACTGAAGCTTTCTTT. Translated, it gives CASSPTRVNTEAFF.

This clonotype has at least ten counts. The chain employs TRBV20-1 and TRBJ2-2; 10 bases line up with TRBD2. Trimming took 5 bases from V and 1 from J; bases not matched to a gene: 10. CDR1 and CDR2 from the germline V gene are DFQATT and SNEGSKA (reference sequence). This CDR3 contains 17 residues. The CDR3 here is CSAPSKVAGGNTGELFF. CDR3 DNA sequence: TGCAGTGCTCCCTCGAAGGTAGCGGGAGGGAACACCGGGGAGCTGTTTTTT.

This clonotype showed up just a few times. The chain couples TRBV7-2 to TRBJ2-7, with 10 bases fitting TRBD2. CDR1 is SGHTA and CDR2 is FQGNSA in the germline V gene. CDR3 length: 16 residues. After removal of 0 bases from V and 2 bases from J, the junction contained 4 bases not matched to a gene. The DNA for the CDR3 is TGTGCCAGCAGCTTAGCGGGGACTAGCGAAACCTACGAGCAGTACTTC. Protein: CASSLAGTSETYEQYF.

This chain links TRBV18 with TRBJ2-3; the D gene is possibly TRBD2 (5 bases). The ends were cut back, 2 bases at V and 12 bases at J, with 12 bases in the middle. The germline CDR1 and CDR2 sequences are KGHSH and LQKENI. The CDR3 contains 12 residues. The CDR3 DNA sequence: TGTGCCAGCTCACCATCTAGCCCAACACAGTATTTT. As protein: CASSPSSPTQYF.

This clonotype has just a few counts. The chain links TRBV7-3 to TRBJ2-2; no firm D call. Germline CDR1 and CDR2: SGHTA and FQGTGA. This CDR3 is built from 15 residues. V was cut by 5 bases and J by 7 bases, with 17 bases left in between. CDR3 sequence: CASSERENRGGELFF. The CDR3 coding sequence is TGTGCCAGCAGCGAAAGAGAAAATCGCGGCGGGGAGCTGTTTTTT.

This clonotype was seen ten or more times. The rearrangement uses TRBV6-5 and TRBJ2-7; 13 bases map to TRBD2. J lost 5 bases, V lost 0 bases, and 1 base had no gene match. The CDR3 contains 15 residues. Per the germline V gene, CDR1 is MNHEY and CDR2 is SVGAGI. As DNA, the CDR3 is TGTGCCAGCAGTTACTCGACTAGCGGGAGGAACGAGCAGTACTTC. Translation: CASSYSTSGRNEQYF.

The gene calls are TRBV12-3 or TRBV12-4 and TRBJ2-1, with TRBD2 identical over 16 bases. CDR3 size: 20 residues. Trimming cost V 5 bases and J 3 bases; bases outside gene matches: 13. The CDR3 region is CASSPTFPGLAGGFYNEQFF. The CDR3 region has the DNA TGTGCCAGCAGTCCTACATTCCCGGGACTAGCGGGAGGGTTCTACAATGAGCAGTTCTTC.

The sample holds many counts of this clonotype. The chain joins TRBV29-1 to TRBJ2-7, with a tentative D call TRBD1 (6 bases). Germline CDR1 reads SQVTM; CDR2 reads ANQGSEA. CDR3 length: 13 amino acids. Trimming pared 6 bases from V and 2 bases from J, leaving 14 bases between. The CDR3 region has the DNA TGCAGCGTCGTTACAGGGAGCACCTACGAGCAGTACTTC. Its protein is CSVVTGSTYEQYF.

There are a few counts of this clonotype. J is TRBJ2-1 and V is TRBV6-5; 7 positions agree with TRBD2. CDR1 MNHEY and CDR2 SVGAGI come from the germline V gene. J was trimmed by 1 base and V by 0 bases; bases with no gene match: 3. The length of the CDR3 is 16 residues. This CDR3 reads CASSYSSSGSYNEQFF. CDR3 DNA: TGTGCCAGCAGTTACTCCTCTAGCGGATCCTACAATGAGCAGTTCTTC.